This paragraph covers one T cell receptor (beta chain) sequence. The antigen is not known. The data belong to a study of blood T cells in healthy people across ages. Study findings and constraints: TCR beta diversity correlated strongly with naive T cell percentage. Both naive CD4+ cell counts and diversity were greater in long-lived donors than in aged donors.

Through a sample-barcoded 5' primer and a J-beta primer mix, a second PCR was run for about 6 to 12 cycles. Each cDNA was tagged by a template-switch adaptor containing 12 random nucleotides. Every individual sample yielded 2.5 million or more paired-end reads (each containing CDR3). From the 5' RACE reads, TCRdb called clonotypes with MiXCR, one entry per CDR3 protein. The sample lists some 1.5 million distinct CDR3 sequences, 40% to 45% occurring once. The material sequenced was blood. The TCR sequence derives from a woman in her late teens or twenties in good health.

In nucleotides, the CDR3 is TGCGCCAGCAGCTGGGACAGCCCTCTCTACGAGCAGTACTTC. The encoded protein is CASSWDSPLYEQYF. V and J are TRBV4-1 and TRBJ2-7; 7 nucleotides line up with TRBD1. The V segment lost 5 bases and the J segment 3 bases; nucleotides outside the gene matches: 7. Germline CDR1 and CDR2: MGHRA and YSYEKL. The CDR3 spans 14 residues.